This T cell receptor (beta chain) was sequenced in a study of blood T cell repertoires in COVID-19. Study background: COVID-19 samples from acute and convalescent phases originated in the United States, Italy and Spain.

How the authors handled the data: Quantification of nucleated cells was approximated via reference gene primer amplification. Repertoires were generated with immunoSEQ multiplex PCR, while TCRdb's copy carries only in-frame clones and drops some. Clone size and V and J calls were adopted from that table, with D and trimming inferred from the DNA. The table includes almost 250,000 clones, approximately 90% detected once. Germline lookup yields CDR1 SGDLS and CDR2 YYNGEE. V lost 0 bases and J lost 5, with 11 bases in between. This CDR3 contains 15 residues. Individuals drawn from 24 US areas were about 18 to 90 years old. Symptom resolution, clearance, or two negative PCRs marked donors in Cohort 3 as recovered.

V usage is TRBV9 and J usage is TRBJ2-2; a weak D match, TRBD2 (5 bases). This TCR was sampled from a woman aged 25 to 39 who had recovered from COVID-19. The sample taken for sequencing was PBMCs or T cells enriched from blood (not recorded which). CDR3 region: CASSVGAPGTGELFF. The CDR3 DNA reads as TGTGCCAGCAGCGTAGGGGCCCCGGGGACCGGGGAGCTGTTTTTT. The complete variable domain, with remaining parts taken from reference TRBV9 and TRBJ2-2, reads DSGVTQTPKHLITATGQRVTLRCSPRSGDLSVYWYQQSLDQGLQFLIQYYNGEERAKGNILERFSAQQFPDLHSELNLSSLELGDSALYFCASSVGAPGTGELFFGEGSRLTVL.